Listed below are T cell receptor beta chains from one sample, sequenced in a study of cytomegalovirus exposure and HLA in healthy donors. Assay: immunoSEQ multiplex PCR; the TCRdb copy retains only in-frame clones and omits some. The sample includes around 110,000 clones. Material for sequencing was PBMCs. All receptors derive from a man aged 35 to 55 in good health and CMV-seropositive. Both conserved end residues are part of each CDR3. Each record gives: J gene, D gene, V gene, CDR3 protein, CDR3 DNA. A D gene is named only where the DNA matches it firmly.

>TRBJ1-1|TRBD1|TRBV28
CASSSGTGNTEAFF
TGTGCCAGCAGTTCGGGGACAGGGAACACTGAAGCTTTCTTT
>TRBJ1-5|TRBD1|TRBV28
CASQGVGNQPQHF
TGTGCTTCTCAGGGGGTGGGCAATCAGCCCCAGCATTTT
>TRBJ1-5|-|TRBV7-9
CASSLPGGQPQHF
TGTGCCAGCAGCTTACCGGGAGGACAGCCCCAGCATTTT
>TRBJ2-4|-|TRBV27
CASSTPRSQNIQYF
TGTGCCAGCAGTACCCCTCGGTCCCAAAACATTCAGTACTTC
>TRBJ2-2|TRBD2|TRBV13
CASSFLPSSGSAGELFF
TGTGCCAGCAGCTTTCTCCCCTCTAGCGGGAGCGCCGGGGAGCTGTTTTTT
>TRBJ1-2|TRBD1|TRBV6-5
CASATGVLGYTF
TGTGCCAGCGCAACAGGGGTATTGGGCTACACCTTC
>TRBJ1-3|-|TRBV7-2
CASSLVAGTSSGNTIYF
TGTGCCAGCAGCTTAGTGGCAGGGACTAGCTCTGGAAACACCATATATTTT
>TRBJ2-2|TRBD2|TRBV10-2
CASSEAGTSGSQRGIGELFF
TGCGCCAGCAGTGAGGCAGGGACTAGCGGGAGTCAGCGGGGAATCGGGGAGCTGTTTTTT
>TRBJ2-1|TRBD1|TRBV29-1
CSVEGQGIDEQFF
TGCAGCGTTGAGGGACAGGGAATCGATGAGCAGTTCTTC
>TRBJ2-2|TRBD2|TRBV18
CASSPIGLAGASNTGELFF
TGTGCCAGCTCACCAATCGGACTAGCGGGAGCGTCGAACACCGGGGAGCTGTTTTTT
>TRBJ1-5|TRBD1|TRBV19
CASTTRQGRWEGPQHF
TGTGCCAGTACCACTCGACAGGGACGATGGGAAGGGCCCCAGCATTTT
>TRBJ2-1|TRBD2|TRBV29-1
CSVVGTSGRNEQFF
TGCAGCGTTGTGGGGACTAGCGGGCGCAATGAGCAGTTCTTC
>TRBJ2-1|TRBD2|TRBV19
CASRSGTSGTTKQFF
TGTGCCAGTAGGTCCGGGACTAGCGGGACGACCAAGCAGTTCTTC
>TRBJ2-7|-|TRBV4-2
CASSLPGHGSLESYEQYF
TGTGCCAGCAGCCTTCCGGGACACGGAAGCCTTGAATCCTACGAGCAGTACTTC
>TRBJ2-5|TRBD2|TRBV18
CASSPGGETQYF
TGTGCCAGCTCACCCGGGGGGGAGACCCAGTACTTC
>TRBJ1-2|-|TRBV19
CASSPRQDNYGYTF
TGTGCCAGTAGCCCAAGGCAGGATAACTATGGCTACACCTTC
>TRBJ1-3|TRBD1|TRBV6-5
CASSYRDSLGGNTIYF
TGTGCCAGCAGTTACAGGGACAGCCTAGGAGGAAACACCATATATTTT
>TRBJ2-7|TRBD2|TRBV13
CASSLGRLAGGITYEQYF
TGTGCCAGCAGCTTAGGAAGGCTAGCGGGAGGGATTACCTACGAGCAGTACTTC
>TRBJ2-1|-|TRBV28
CASSFFSDSLRGNEQFF
TGTGCCAGCAGTTTTTTTTCGGACAGTCTAAGAGGGAATGAGCAGTTCTTC
>TRBJ1-2|-|TRBV9
CASSVGIGANYGYTF
TGTGCCAGCAGCGTAGGGATAGGAGCTAACTATGGCTACACCTTC
>TRBJ2-7|-|TRBV28
CASSWQSGYSYEQYF
TGTGCCAGCAGTTGGCAGAGCGGCTACTCCTACGAGCAGTACTTC
>TRBJ1-5|TRBD1|TRBV10-3
CAIKGQGLYQPQHF
TGTGCCATTAAGGGACAGGGTTTATATCAGCCCCAGCATTTT
>TRBJ1-2|-|TRBV28
CASEGVNYGYTF
TGTGCCAGCGAGGGGGTTAACTATGGCTACACCTTC
>TRBJ1-6|-|TRBV13
CASSYTQIHSPLHF
TGTGCCAGCAGCTACACCCAGATTCATTCACCCCTCCACTTT
>TRBJ2-1|-|TRBV27
CASSPFGPGSYNEQFF
TGTGCCAGCAGCCCGTTCGGACCAGGGTCCTACAATGAGCAGTTCTTC
>TRBJ2-2|-|TRBV5-1
CASSSAVNTGELFF
TGCGCCAGCAGTTCAGCGGTCAACACCGGGGAGCTGTTTTTT
>TRBJ2-5|-|TRBV7-6
CASSLAGVGQETQYF
TGTGCCAGCAGCTTAGCAGGGGTTGGCCAAGAGACCCAGTACTTC
>TRBJ2-1|TRBD2|TRBV15
CATSREGGSTSGRRKEQFF
TGTGCCACCAGCAGAGAAGGGGGGTCGACTAGCGGGAGAAGGAAGGAGCAGTTCTTC
>TRBJ2-1|TRBD1|TRBV10-2
CASVGQDRLYNEQFF
TGCGCCAGCGTAGGACAGGACAGGCTGTACAATGAGCAGTTCTTC
>TRBJ1-2|-|TRBV28
CASSFGGGPTYTF
TGTGCCAGCAGTTTTGGCGGGGGCCCCACCTACACCTTC
>TRBJ1-2|-|TRBV28
CASGGFTGRRGYTF
TGTGCCAGCGGGGGTTTCACAGGGAGACGTGGCTACACCTTC
>TRBJ2-1|-|TRBV7-9
CARSTGLGNEQFF
TGTGCCAGGTCGACGGGGTTAGGTAATGAGCAGTTCTTC
>TRBJ1-1|-|TRBV7-2
CASSIRAGGTEAFF
TGTGCCAGCAGCATTCGGGCCGGGGGAACTGAAGCTTTCTTT
>TRBJ2-4|-|TRBV5-4
CASSLGQSNIQYF
TGTGCCAGCAGCTTGGGACAGTCAAACATTCAGTACTTC
>TRBJ2-3|-|TRBV27
CASSIASTDTQYF
TGTGCCAGCAGTATAGCGAGCACAGATACGCAGTATTTT
>TRBJ2-7|TRBD2|TRBV7-9
CASSPPGGDYEQYF
TGTGCCAGCAGCCCCCCGGGAGGGGACTACGAGCAGTACTTC
>TRBJ2-2|-|TRBV15
CATSRTGTNTGELFF
TGTGCCACCAGCAGAACCGGGACAAACACCGGGGAGCTGTTTTTT
>TRBJ1-5|-|TRBV19
CASTRQAFTQPQHF
TGTGCCAGTACCAGGCAGGCTTTCACCCAGCCCCAGCATTTT
>TRBJ2-7|-|TRBV7-2
CASSLAGQGVYEQYF
TGTGCCAGCAGCTTAGCTGGGCAGGGTGTATACGAGCAGTACTTC
>TRBJ1-1|-|TRBV19
CASSFRGTEAFF
TGTGCCAGTAGTTTCAGGGGCACTGAAGCTTTCTTT
>TRBJ2-1|-|TRBV28
CASSLRNSYNEQFF
TGTGCCAGCAGTTTACGAAACAGCTACAATGAGCAGTTCTTC
>TRBJ1-1|TRBD1|TRBV6-5
CASSWRQGEFRTEAFF
TGTGCCAGCAGTTGGCGACAGGGTGAATTTCGCACTGAAGCTTTCTTT
>TRBJ2-7|TRBD1|TRBV6-1
CASSELGTGLYEQYF
TGTGCCAGCAGTGAACTCGGGACAGGGCTCTACGAGCAGTACTTC
>TRBJ2-1|TRBD1|TRBV9
CASSVDPWDRGYNEQFF
TGTGCCAGCAGCGTAGATCCGTGGGACAGGGGATACAATGAGCAGTTCTTC
>TRBJ2-1|TRBD2|TRBV10-1
CASSSSVLAGPEQFF
TGCGCCAGCAGCTCGTCGGTCCTAGCGGGGCCTGAGCAGTTCTTC
>TRBJ2-1|TRBD2|TRBV5-1
CASSVAGGYEQFF
TGCGCCAGCAGTGTAGCGGGAGGTTACGAGCAGTTCTTC
>TRBJ1-1|-|TRBV9
CASGGKNTEAFF
TGTGCCAGCGGGGGGAAGAACACTGAAGCTTTCTTT
>TRBJ2-1|TRBD2|TRBV19
CASSIGGSPYNEQFF
TGTGCCAGTAGTATAGGCGGGAGCCCCTACAATGAGCAGTTCTTC
>TRBJ2-5|TRBD1|TRBV7-7
CASSQQGVETQYF
TGTGCTAGCAGTCAACAGGGGGTAGAGACCCAGTACTTC